These 30 T cell receptor beta chains came from one sample sequenced in a study of T-cell reconstitution after alpha-beta-depleted transplantation in children. Preparing the TCRbeta library involved the use of unique molecular identifiers. TCRdb called the PCR reads again in MiXCR, with one record for every CDR3 protein. The repertoire holds 440,000 or so distinct CDR3 sequences, with over 40% as singletons. Source: PBMCs, taken before TCRalphabeta/CD19-depleted stem cell transplant. The receptors shown here come from a girl aged 2 to 10 with aplastic anemia, due to receive a stem cell transplant.

CDR3 amino acids: CASRPLRDSNTDTQYF. CDR3 nucleotide sequence: TGTGCCAGCCGACCGCTCCGGGACAGCAACACAGATACGCAGTATTTT. The genes are TRBV28 and TRBJ2-3; 7 bases are shared with TRBD1. Germline V CDR1 and CDR2: MDHEN, SYDVKM. The trim removed 8 bases at V and 2 bases at J, leaving 13 bases unmatched. The CDR3 loop spans 16 amino acids.

Ten or more counts support this clonotype. The rearrangement uses TRBV20-1 and TRBJ2-1, with 15 bases lining up with TRBD2. The V gene end was trimmed by 3 bases and the J gene end by 10 bases; junction bases not matched to a gene: 1. Germline CDR1 DFQATT, CDR2 SNEGSKA (reference sequence). This CDR3 region has 13 residues. CDR3 nucleotide sequence: TGCAGTGCTAGGGGGACTAGCGGGAGGGAGCAGTTCTTC. It is translated as CSARGTSGREQFF.

Many counts were recorded for this clonotype. This rearrangement joins TRBV12-3 or TRBV12-4 to TRBJ2-3, with D unresolved. V lost 1 base, J lost 4 bases, and 15 bases lay in between. This CDR3 contains 16 residues. The CDR3 nucleotides read TGTGCCAGCAGTTTAGGATTGAGTTCCAAGCCAGATACGCAGTATTTT. Translation: CASSLGLSSKPDTQYF.

In this sample, this clonotype turned up many times. The chain joins TRBV24-1 to TRBJ2-3; D is unresolved. The CDR3 covers 15 residues. Trimming shortened V by 0 bases and J by 11 bases, and 17 bases separated the two germline ends. Germline V gives CDR1 KGHDR, CDR2 SFDVKD. CDR3 bases: TGTGCCACCAGTGATTTGGAACAGTCGGAGTATAGGCAGTATTTT. It encodes CATSDLEQSEYRQYF.

This chain links TRBV12-3 or TRBV12-4 with TRBJ2-1, with D maybe TRBD2 (6 bases). This CDR3 is 14 amino acids long. The V end was cut by 4 bases, the J end by 8 bases, with 15 bases between. The CDR3 nucleotides are TGTGCCAGCAGTTGGGGACGTTCGGGGGATGAGCAGTTCTTC. The encoded protein is CASSWGRSGDEQFF.

This clonotype showed up many times. The chain is built from TRBV4-2 and TRBJ2-3; possible D gene TRBD2, 6 bases. The germline V and J ends were trimmed by 4 bases and 6 bases, with 17 bases remaining between them. Per the germline V gene, CDR1 is LGHNA and CDR2 is YNFKEQ. This CDR3 contains 15 residues. This chain's CDR3 is CASSPRLGGADTQYF. CDR3 DNA sequence: TGTGCCAGCAGCCCCCGACTAGGAGGGGCGGATACGCAGTATTTT.

The J gene is TRBJ2-2, the V gene TRBV29-1; D may be TRBD2 (7 bases). The CDR3 is 12 residues long. V was pared by 7 bases and J by 6 bases, with 12 bases between. The germline gives CDR1 SQVTM, CDR2 ANQGSEA. CDR3 DNA sequence: TGCAGCGCTGCGGGGGCGTCCGGGGAGCTGTTTTTT. This translates into CSAAGASGELFF.

The rearrangement links TRBV30 to TRBJ1-1, with unresolved D. The CDR3 is 14 amino acids. CDR1 GTSNPN and CDR2 SVGIG come from the germline V gene (reference sequence). Trimming took 1 base from V and 6 from J, leaving 15 bases between them. DNA for the CDR3: TGTGCCTGGAGTGCAATTCTTCGGACCCCTGAAGCTTTCTTT. Translating it yields CAWSAILRTPEAFF.

The chain couples TRBV5-1 to TRBJ2-5, with 7 bases that match TRBD1. The V gene's germline CDR1 is SGHRS and CDR2 YFSETQ. This CDR3 region has 13 residues. V gave up 10 bases and J gave up 5 bases; unmatched junction bases: 11. Here the CDR3 DNA reads TGCGCCTGCCGACAGGGCGATCGGGAGACCCAGTACTTC. Its protein product is CACRQGDRETQYF.

This clonotype was seen ten or more times. This sequence joins TRBV20-1 and TRBJ2-5, with D perhaps TRBD1 or TRBD2 (6 bases each). Germline CDR1 is DFQATT and CDR2 is SNEGSKA (reference sequence). Between the trimmed V and J ends, which lost 5 bases and 2 bases, there was a span of 12 bases. The length of the CDR3 is 13 residues. Here the CDR3 DNA reads TGCAGTGCTGGGTGGGGGGCTCAAGAGACCCAGTACTTC. Amino acid sequence: CSAGWGAQETQYF.

The table lists this clonotype with many counts. The V and J genes are TRBV12-3 or TRBV12-4 and TRBJ2-3; D gene unclear. The CDR3 sequence is 16 residues long. Trimming removed 5 bases at V and 0 bases at J, with 15 bases between. CDR3 protein: CASSLRPLGSTDTQYF. For the CDR3, the DNA is TGTGCCAGCAGTCTCCGCCCATTGGGGAGCACAGATACGCAGTATTTT.

The CDR3 bases are TGCAGTGCTCTCAGGGGAACCCAAGAGACCCAGTACTTC. Translated, it gives CSALRGTQETQYF. The V and J genes are TRBV20-1 and TRBJ2-5; possible D gene TRBD1, 6 bases. CDR1 is DFQATT, CDR2 SNEGSKA, per germline (reference sequence). V lost 5 bases and J 1 base, leaving 11 bases between the germline ends. The CDR3 is made up of 13 amino acids.

This chain joins TRBV19 and TRBJ1-5; 8 positions match TRBD1. J was trimmed by 4 bases and V by 5 bases; bases with no gene match: 7. From germline, CDR1 is LNHDA and CDR2 SQIVND (reference sequence). The CDR3 runs to 15 residues. The chain's CDR3 is CASSGRQGTNQPQHF. The CDR3 bases are TGTGCCAGTAGTGGCCGACAGGGGACGAATCAGCCCCAGCATTTT.

This clonotype was seen ten or more times. V is TRBV6-5 and J is TRBJ1-1; no firm D call. V was pared by 6 bases and J by 1 base, with 12 bases between. Looked up from germline, CDR1 is MNHEY and CDR2 is SVGAGI. This CDR3 comprises 14 residues. CDR3 region: CASSRKGGNTEAFF. DNA of the CDR3: TGTGCCAGCAGCCGCAAGGGAGGGAACACTGAAGCTTTCTTT.

This clonotype was picked up many times. The chain has TRBV7-6 and TRBJ2-7, with 9 nucleotides matching TRBD1. The CDR3 runs to 14 residues. In germline, CDR1 is SGHVS, CDR2 FNYEAQ. The J segment lost 2 bases and the V segment lost 5 bases, leaving 4 bases of the junction unmatched. CDR3 coding DNA: TGTGCCAGCAGCCGGACAGGGGAGACCTACGAGCAGTACTTC. It translates to CASSRTGETYEQYF. The full variable domain, with the rest looked up from reference TRBV7-6 and TRBJ2-7, is GAGVSQSPRYKVTKRGQDVALRCDPISGHVSLYWYRQALGQGPEFLTYFNYEAQQDKSGLPNDRFSAERPEGSISTLTIQRTEQRDSAMYRCASSRTGETYEQYFGPGTRLTVT.

This clonotype was observed a few times. This chain links TRBV27 with TRBJ1-5; 8 bases align to TRBD1. J gave up 4 bases and V 7 bases, and 6 bases lay outside the gene matches. This CDR3 contains 14 residues. Germline V gene sequence: CDR1 MNHEY, CDR2 SMNVEV (reference sequence). CDR3 in amino acids: CASTGQGLNQPQHF. CDR3 DNA: TGTGCCAGCACCGGACAGGGTTTAAATCAGCCCCAGCATTTT.

This clonotype was detected many times. J is TRBJ2-1 and V is TRBV12-3 or TRBV12-4; 7 nucleotides line up with TRBD2. Trimming cost V 0 bases and J 8 bases; bases outside gene matches: 7. The CDR3 has 15 amino acids. The CDR3 DNA is TGTGCCAGCAGTTTAGCCGGCGGGAGTGGGTATGAGCAGTTCTTC. This codes for CASSLAGGSGYEQFF.

The V call is TRBV5-1, the J call TRBJ2-2; no reliable D call. This CDR3 contains 14 residues. Trimming shortened V by 0 bases and J by 6 bases, and 9 bases separated the two germline ends. From germline, CDR1 is SGHRS and CDR2 YFSETQ. The CDR3 region has the DNA TGCGCCAGCAGCTTGGACCCAAATCCCGGGGAGCTGTTTTTT. Protein product: CASSLDPNPGELFF.

This clonotype was seen ten or more times. This chain joins TRBV7-8 and TRBJ2-1; D is unresolved. Germline CDR1 is SGHVS and CDR2 is FQNEAQ. This CDR3 has 13 amino acids. V was clipped by 3 bases and J by 12 bases, with 15 bases between them. Here the CDR3 reads CASSFLVGPLQFF. The CDR3 DNA reads as TGTGCCAGCAGCTTCCTGGTGGGCCCTTTGCAGTTCTTC.

Many counts were recorded for this clonotype. This sequence joins TRBV5-1 and TRBJ2-1; D is perhaps TRBD1 (6 bases). The CDR3 consists of 15 residues. V lost 4 bases, J lost 4 bases, and 15 bases lay in between. Germline loops: CDR1 SGHRS, CDR2 YFSETQ. CDR3 in DNA: TGCGCCAGCAGCGGGACAACGTCCCCATACAATGAGCAGTTCTTC. This translates into CASSGTTSPYNEQFF.

This clonotype occurred many times. The V call is TRBV5-1, the J call TRBJ1-6, with TRBD1 as a possible D gene (5 bases). The CDR3 covers 13 residues. Between the trimmed V and J ends, which lost 9 bases and 8 bases, there was a span of 15 bases. Germline V gene lookup returns CDR1 SGHRS and CDR2 YFSETQ. In nucleotides, the CDR3 is TGCGCCACCGCGGGGGGAGTGGATTCACCCCTCCACTTT. Its protein is CATAGGVDSPLHF. Combining the CDR3 with reference TRBV5-1 and TRBJ1-6 gives the whole variable domain KAGVTQTPRYLIKTRGQQVTLSCSPISGHRSVSWYQQTPGQGLQFLFEYFSETQRNKGNFPGRFSGRQFSNSRSEMNVSTLELGDSALYLCATAGGVDSPLHFGNGTRLTVT.

This clonotype was recorded many times. The genes are TRBV4-1 and TRBJ2-2, with 8 positions matching TRBD2. The J segment lost 9 bases and the V segment lost 5 bases, leaving 8 bases of the junction unmatched. This CDR3 is built from 14 residues. In germline, CDR1 is MGHRA, CDR2 YSYEKL. CDR3 region: CASSFPGTRRELFF. The DNA for the CDR3 is TGCGCCAGCAGCTTTCCCGGGACTAGAAGGGAGCTGTTTTTT.

On this clonotype itself: A clone one base away is much larger, so this may be a read error. The V gene is TRBV5-1, the J gene TRBJ2-4, with D unclear. Germline CDR1 reads SGHRS; CDR2 reads YFSETQ. The CDR3 has 17 residues. The CDR3 nucleotides are TGCACCAGCAGCTTGGTCCCAGGTTTCAAGGCCAAAAACATTCAGTACTTC. Encoded protein: CTSSLVPGFKAKNIQYF.

The table lists this clonotype with a few counts. The chain is built from TRBV12-5 and TRBJ2-5, with D unclear. CDR1 and CDR2 (germline): LGHNT, FRNRAP. V gave up 3 bases and J gave up 2 bases, with 1 base separating them. The CDR3 is 11 residues long. In DNA, the CDR3 is TGTGCTAGTGGTTTACAAGAGACCCAGTACTTC. Translation gives CASGLQETQYF.

This chain links TRBV24-1 with TRBJ2-2; D remains ambiguous. Germline CDR1 KGHDR, CDR2 SFDVKD. Deletions cut 5 bases from V and 3 bases from J, with 9 bases between. This CDR3 region has 14 residues. CDR3 sequence: CATSGLQHTGELFF. DNA for the CDR3: TGTGCCACCAGTGGCTTACAGCACACCGGGGAGCTGTTTTTT.

V usage is TRBV29-1 and J usage is TRBJ2-3; D is ambiguous. V dropped 4 bases and J dropped 7 bases, with 9 bases sitting between them. There are 11 residues in the CDR3. CDR1 is SQVTM, CDR2 ANQGSEA, per germline. The CDR3 coding sequence is TGCAGCGTTGTGGAGAGTCATACGCAGTATTTT. The encoded protein is CSVVESHTQYF.

This clonotype was recorded at least ten times. The V call is TRBV21-1, the J call TRBJ1-2. TRBV21-1 is labeled a pseudogene. CDR3 length: 14 residues. CDR3: CASSNNGILYGYTF. CDR3 nucleotides: TGTGCCAGCAGCAATAACGGGATCCTCTATGGCTACACCTTC.

The rearrangement links TRBV9 to TRBJ2-7; 10 bases are a match to TRBD2. The V segment lost 0 bases and the J segment 5 bases; nucleotides outside the gene matches: 5. Germline V gene data show CDR1 as SGDLS and CDR2 as YYNGEE. This CDR3 has 15 amino acids. This CDR3 reads CASSVGASGSHEQYF. CDR3 bases: TGTGCCAGCAGCGTAGGGGCTAGCGGGAGCCACGAGCAGTACTTC.

This clonotype was seen at least ten times. The chain carries TRBV5-1 and TRBJ2-7; the match to TRBD1 covers 9 bases. CDR3 length equals 14 residues. Germline V gene sequence: CDR1 SGHRS, CDR2 YFSETQ. Trimming at V came to 4 bases and at J to 4 bases, leaving 6 bases not matched to a gene. Here the CDR3 DNA reads TGCGCCAGCAGCGGACAGGGGCTTCGGTACGAGCAGTACTTC. This sequence encodes CASSGQGLRYEQYF.

This clonotype was observed a single time. The chain carries TRBV5-1 and TRBJ2-1, with D perhaps assigned TRBD1 or TRBD2 (5 bases each). The CDR3 extends over 15 amino acids. Per the germline V gene, CDR1 is SGHRS and CDR2 is YFSETQ. The V end lost 4 bases, the J end lost 2 bases, and 13 bases lay between the germline ends. CDR3 loop: CASSPPGDPYNEQFF. CDR3 bases: TGCGCCAGCAGCCCCCCCGGGGACCCCTACAATGAGCAGTTCTTC.